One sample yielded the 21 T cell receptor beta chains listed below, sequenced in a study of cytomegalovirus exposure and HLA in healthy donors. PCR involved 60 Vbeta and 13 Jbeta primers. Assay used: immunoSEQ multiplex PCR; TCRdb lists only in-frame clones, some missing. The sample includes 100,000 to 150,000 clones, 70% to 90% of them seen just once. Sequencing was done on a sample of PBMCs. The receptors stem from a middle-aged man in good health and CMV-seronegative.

The CDR3 DNA reads TGTGCCAGCAGCTCTCGGACAGATCTGAACACTGAAGCTTTCTTT. Its translation is CASSSRTDLNTEAFF. The chain combines TRBV7-6 with TRBJ1-1, with D perhaps TRBD1 (6 bases). The germline V and J ends were trimmed by 4 bases and 0 bases, with 12 bases remaining between them. Germline V gene data show CDR1 as SGHVS and CDR2 as FNYEAQ. The CDR3 is 15 amino acids.

Here the CDR3 DNA reads TGTGCCAGCAGCAAAGGAGCGGAAGGGTTCAACACCGGGGAGCTGTTTTTT. Protein product: CASSKGAEGFNTGELFF. The chain combines TRBV21-1 with TRBJ2-2; TRBD2, the D gene given by the table, was not confirmed from the DNA. TRBV21-1 is annotated as a pseudogene. There are 17 residues in the CDR3.

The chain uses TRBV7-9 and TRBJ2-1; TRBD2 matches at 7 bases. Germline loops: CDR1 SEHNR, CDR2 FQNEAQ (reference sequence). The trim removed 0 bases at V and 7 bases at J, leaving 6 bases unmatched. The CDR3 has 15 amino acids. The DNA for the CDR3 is TGTGCCAGCAGCTTAGCGGGAGGGCCAGGAAATGAGCAGTTCTTC. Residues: CASSLAGGPGNEQFF.

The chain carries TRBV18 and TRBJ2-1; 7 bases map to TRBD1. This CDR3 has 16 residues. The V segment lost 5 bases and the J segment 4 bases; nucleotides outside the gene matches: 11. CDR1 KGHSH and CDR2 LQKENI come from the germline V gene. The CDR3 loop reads CASSSTGTDLYNEQFF. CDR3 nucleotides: TGTGCCAGCTCAAGTACCGGGACAGACCTATACAATGAGCAGTTCTTC.

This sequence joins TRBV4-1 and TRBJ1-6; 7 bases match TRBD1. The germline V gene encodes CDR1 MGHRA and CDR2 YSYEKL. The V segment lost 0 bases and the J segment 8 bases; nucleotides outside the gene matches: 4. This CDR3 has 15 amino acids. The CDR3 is CASSQDGQGDSPLHF. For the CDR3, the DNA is TGCGCCAGCAGCCAAGATGGGCAGGGGGATTCACCCCTCCACTTT.

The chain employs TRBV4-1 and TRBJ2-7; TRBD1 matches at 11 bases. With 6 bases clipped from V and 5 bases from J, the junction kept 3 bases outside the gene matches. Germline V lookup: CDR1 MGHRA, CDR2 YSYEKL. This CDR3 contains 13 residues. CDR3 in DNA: TGCGCCAGCAGAGGGACAGGGGGGCACGAGCAGTACTTC. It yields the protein CASRGTGGHEQYF.

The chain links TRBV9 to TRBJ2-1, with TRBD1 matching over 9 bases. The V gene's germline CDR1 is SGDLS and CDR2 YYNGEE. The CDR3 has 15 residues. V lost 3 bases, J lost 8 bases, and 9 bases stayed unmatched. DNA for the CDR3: TGTGCCAGCAGCGAACCGGGACAGGGAGAAGATGAGCAGTTCTTC. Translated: CASSEPGQGEDEQFF.

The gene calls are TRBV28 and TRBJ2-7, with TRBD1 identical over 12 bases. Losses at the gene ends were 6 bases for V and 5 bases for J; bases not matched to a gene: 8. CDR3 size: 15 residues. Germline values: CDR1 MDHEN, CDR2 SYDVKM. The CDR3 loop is CASRSPGQGANEQYF. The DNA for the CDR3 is TGTGCCAGCAGATCCCCGGGACAGGGGGCTAACGAGCAGTACTTC.

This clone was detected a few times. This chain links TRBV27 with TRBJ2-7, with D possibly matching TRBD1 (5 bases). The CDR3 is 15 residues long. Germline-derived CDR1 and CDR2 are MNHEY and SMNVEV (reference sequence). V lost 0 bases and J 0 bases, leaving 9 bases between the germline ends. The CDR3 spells CASSLSGRVSYEQYF. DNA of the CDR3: TGTGCCAGCAGTTTATCCGGCAGGGTCTCCTACGAGCAGTACTTC.

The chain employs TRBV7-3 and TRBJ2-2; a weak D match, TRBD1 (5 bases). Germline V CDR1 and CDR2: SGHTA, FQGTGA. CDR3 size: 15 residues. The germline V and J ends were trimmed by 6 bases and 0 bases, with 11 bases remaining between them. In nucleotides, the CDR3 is TGTGCCAGCAGTTTAGGGGCAACGAACACCGGGGAGCTGTTTTTT. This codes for CASSLGATNTGELFF.

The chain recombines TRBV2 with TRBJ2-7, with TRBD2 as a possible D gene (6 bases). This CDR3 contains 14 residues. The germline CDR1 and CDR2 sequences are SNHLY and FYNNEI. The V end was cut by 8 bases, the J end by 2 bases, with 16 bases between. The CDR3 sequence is CASGRDSIAYEQYF. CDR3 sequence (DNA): TGTGCCAGCGGAAGGGACTCGATTGCCTACGAGCAGTACTTC.

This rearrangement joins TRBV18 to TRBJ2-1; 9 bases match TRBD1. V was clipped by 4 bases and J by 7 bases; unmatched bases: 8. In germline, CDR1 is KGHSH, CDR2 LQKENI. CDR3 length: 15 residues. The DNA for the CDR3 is TGTGCCAGCTCACTTGCGGGACAGGGTATGAATGAGCAGTTCTTC. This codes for CASSLAGQGMNEQFF.

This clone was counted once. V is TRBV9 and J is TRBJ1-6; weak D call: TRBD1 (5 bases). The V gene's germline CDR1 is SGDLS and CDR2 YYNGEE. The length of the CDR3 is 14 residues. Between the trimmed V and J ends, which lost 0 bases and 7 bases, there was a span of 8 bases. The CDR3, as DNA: TGTGCCAGCAGCGTAGGGGGGGAAAATTCACCCCTCCACTTT. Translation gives CASSVGGENSPLHF.

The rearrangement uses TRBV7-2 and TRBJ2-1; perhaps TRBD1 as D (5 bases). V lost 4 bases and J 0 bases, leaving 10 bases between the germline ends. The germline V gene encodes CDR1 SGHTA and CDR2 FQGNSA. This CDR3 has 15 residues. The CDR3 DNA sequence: TGTGCCAGCAGCTCTAGGGGAAGCTCCTACAATGAGCAGTTCTTC. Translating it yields CASSSRGSSYNEQFF.

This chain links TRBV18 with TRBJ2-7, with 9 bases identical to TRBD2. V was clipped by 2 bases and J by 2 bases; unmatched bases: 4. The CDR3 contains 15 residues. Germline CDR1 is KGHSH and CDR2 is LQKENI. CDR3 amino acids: CASSPTSGSTYEQYF. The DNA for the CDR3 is TGTGCCAGCTCACCAACTAGCGGGTCCACCTACGAGCAGTACTTC.

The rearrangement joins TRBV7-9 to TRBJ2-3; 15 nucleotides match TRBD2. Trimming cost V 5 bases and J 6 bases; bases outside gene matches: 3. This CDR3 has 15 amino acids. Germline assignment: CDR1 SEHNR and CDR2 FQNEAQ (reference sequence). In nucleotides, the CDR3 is TGTGCCAGCAGCCCCGGGACTAGCGGGAGGGATACGCAGTATTTT. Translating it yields CASSPGTSGRDTQYF.

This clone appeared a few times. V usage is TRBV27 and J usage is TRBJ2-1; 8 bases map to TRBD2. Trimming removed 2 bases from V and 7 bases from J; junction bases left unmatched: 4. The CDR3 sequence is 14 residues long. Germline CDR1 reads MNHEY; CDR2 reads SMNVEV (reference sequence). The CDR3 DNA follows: TGTGCCAGCAGTTTAGTCGCTAGCGGGAATGAGCAGTTCTTC. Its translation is CASSLVASGNEQFF.

CDR3 DNA sequence: TGTGCCAGCAGCCCCCCGGGGGACACAGATACGCAGTATTTT. This gives the protein CASSPPGDTDTQYF. V usage is TRBV5-4 and J usage is TRBJ2-3, with D perhaps matching TRBD2 (6 bases). The CDR3 sequence is 14 residues long. The V gene's germline CDR1 is SGHNT and CDR2 YYREEE (reference sequence). Trimming cost V 4 bases and J 2 bases, with 11 bases left between them.

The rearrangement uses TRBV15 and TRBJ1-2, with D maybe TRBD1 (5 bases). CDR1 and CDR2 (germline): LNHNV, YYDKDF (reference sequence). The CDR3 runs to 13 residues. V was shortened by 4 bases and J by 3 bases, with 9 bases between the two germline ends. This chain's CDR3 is CATSKRGDYGYTF. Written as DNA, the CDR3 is TGTGCCACCAGCAAACGGGGGGACTATGGCTACACCTTC.

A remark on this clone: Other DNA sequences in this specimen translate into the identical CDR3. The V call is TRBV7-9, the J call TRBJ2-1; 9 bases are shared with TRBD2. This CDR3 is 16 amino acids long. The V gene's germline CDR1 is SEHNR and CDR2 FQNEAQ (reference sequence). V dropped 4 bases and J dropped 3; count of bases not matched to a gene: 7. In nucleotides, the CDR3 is TGTGCCAGCAGCTCGGATTTGACTAGCGGCTACAATGAGCAGTTCTTC. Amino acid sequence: CASSSDLTSGYNEQFF.

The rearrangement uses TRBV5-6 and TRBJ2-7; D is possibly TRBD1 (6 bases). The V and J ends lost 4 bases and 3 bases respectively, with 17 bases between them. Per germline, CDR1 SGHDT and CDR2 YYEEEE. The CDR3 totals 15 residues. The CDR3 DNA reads TGTGCCAGCAGCCCGACGGACAGACAGATCTACGAGCAGTACTTC. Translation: CASSPTDRQIYEQYF.